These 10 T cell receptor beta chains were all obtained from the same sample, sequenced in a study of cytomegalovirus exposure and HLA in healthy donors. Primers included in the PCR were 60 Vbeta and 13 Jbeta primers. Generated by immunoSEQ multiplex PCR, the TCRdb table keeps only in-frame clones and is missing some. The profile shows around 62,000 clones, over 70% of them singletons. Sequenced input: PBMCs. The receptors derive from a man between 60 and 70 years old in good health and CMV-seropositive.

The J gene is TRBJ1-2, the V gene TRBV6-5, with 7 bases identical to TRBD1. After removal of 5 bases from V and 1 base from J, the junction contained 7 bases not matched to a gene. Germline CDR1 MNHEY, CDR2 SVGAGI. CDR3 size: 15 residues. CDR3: CASSGETGINYGYTF. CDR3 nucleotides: TGTGCCAGCAGTGGAGAGACAGGGATTAACTATGGCTACACCTTC.

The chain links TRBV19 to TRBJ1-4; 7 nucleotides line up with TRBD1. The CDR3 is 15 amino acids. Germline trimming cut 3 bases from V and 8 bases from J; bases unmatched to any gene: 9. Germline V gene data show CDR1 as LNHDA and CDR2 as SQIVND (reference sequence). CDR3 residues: CASSMGTVLGEKLFF. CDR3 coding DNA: TGTGCCAGTAGTATGGGGACAGTCCTGGGGGAAAAACTGTTTTTT.

CDR3 nucleotides: TGTGCCAGCAGCTTAGAGGTAGCGGGTGCATACAATGAGCAGTTCTTC. Translating gives CASSLEVAGAYNEQFF. The chain uses TRBV11-3 and TRBJ2-1; TRBD2 matches 7 bases. V shed 0 bases and J 4 bases; nucleotides not matched to a gene: 6. CDR3 length equals 16 residues. Germline CDR1 SGHNT, CDR2 YENEEA.

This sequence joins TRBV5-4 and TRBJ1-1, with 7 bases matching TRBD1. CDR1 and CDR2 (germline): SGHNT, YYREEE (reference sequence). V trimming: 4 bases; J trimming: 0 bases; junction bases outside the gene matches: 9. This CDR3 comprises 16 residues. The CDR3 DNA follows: TGTGCCAGCAGCCGAAGGACAGGCTACGTGAACACTGAAGCTTTCTTT. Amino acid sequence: CASSRRTGYVNTEAFF.

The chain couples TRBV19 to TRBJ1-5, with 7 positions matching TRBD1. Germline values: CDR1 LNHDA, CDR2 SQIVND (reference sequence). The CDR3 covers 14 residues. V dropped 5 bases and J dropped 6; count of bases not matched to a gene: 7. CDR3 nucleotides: TGTGCCAGTAGTTCCCGACAGGGAAGTCAGCCCCAGCATTTT. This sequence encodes CASSSRQGSQPQHF.

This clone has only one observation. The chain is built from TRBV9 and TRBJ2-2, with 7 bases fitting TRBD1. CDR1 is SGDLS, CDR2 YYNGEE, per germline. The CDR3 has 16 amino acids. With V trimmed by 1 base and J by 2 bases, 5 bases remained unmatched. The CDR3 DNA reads TGTGCCAGCAGCGTAAGGGACAGCGCTAACACCGGGGAGCTGTTTTTT. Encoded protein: CASSVRDSANTGELFF.

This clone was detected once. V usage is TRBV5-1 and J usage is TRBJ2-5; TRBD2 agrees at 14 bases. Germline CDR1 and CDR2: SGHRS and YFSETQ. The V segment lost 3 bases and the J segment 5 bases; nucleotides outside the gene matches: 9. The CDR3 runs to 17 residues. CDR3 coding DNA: TGCGCCAGCAGCTGGATGGGGACTAGCGGGAGCGGGGAGACCCAGTACTTC. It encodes CASSWMGTSGSGETQYF.

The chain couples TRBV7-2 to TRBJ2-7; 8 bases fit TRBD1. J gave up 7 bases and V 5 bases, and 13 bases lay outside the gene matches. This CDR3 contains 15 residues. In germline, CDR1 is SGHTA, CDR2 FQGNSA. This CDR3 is CASSRESGGFEEQYF. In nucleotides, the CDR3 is TGTGCCAGCAGCCGGGAGTCAGGGGGCTTCGAAGAGCAGTACTTC.

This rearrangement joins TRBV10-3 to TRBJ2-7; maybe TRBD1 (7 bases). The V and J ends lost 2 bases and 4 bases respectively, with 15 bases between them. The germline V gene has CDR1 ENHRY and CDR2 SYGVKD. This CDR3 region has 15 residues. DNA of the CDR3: TGTGCCATCAGTGAGGGCAGGGGGGCTGCATACGAGCAGTACTTC. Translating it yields CAISEGRGAAYEQYF.

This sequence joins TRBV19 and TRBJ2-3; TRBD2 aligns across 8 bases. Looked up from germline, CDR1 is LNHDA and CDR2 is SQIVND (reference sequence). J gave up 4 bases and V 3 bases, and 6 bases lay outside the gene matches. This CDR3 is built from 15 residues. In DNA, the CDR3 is TGTGCCAGTAGTATGGTTAGCGGGGCTCCAGATACGCAGTATTTT. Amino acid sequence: CASSMVSGAPDTQYF. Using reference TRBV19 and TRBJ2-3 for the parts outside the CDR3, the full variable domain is DGGITQSPKYLFRKEGQNVTLSCEQNLNHDAMYWYRQDPGQGLRLIYYSQIVNDFQKGDIAEGYSVSREKKESFPLTVTSAQKNPTAFYLCASSMVSGAPDTQYFGPGTRLTVL.